This T cell receptor (beta chain) was identified in a study of blood T cell repertoires in COVID-19. Whole-study context: Specimens from acute and convalescent COVID-19 originated in the United States, Italy and Spain. T cells, B-cell-depleted T cells, or PBMCs provided the cDNA or gDNA that served as material.

Study processing details: Scientists estimated how many nucleated cells there were by amplifying reference gene primers. The repertoire was sequenced with immunoSEQ multiplex PCR; TCRdb's copy has only in-frame clones and lacks some. The DNA was the basis for D and trimming; V, J and clone size are from that table. The table records more than 200,000 clones, approximately 86% of them present only once. Trimming removed 0 bases at V and 0 bases at J, with 10 bases between. The CDR3 runs to 15 residues. Germline CDR1 reads SGHNT; CDR2 reads YYREEE (reference sequence). During active infection, Seattle patients enrolled and were then monitored through disease.

The chain couples TRBV5-4 to TRBJ2-7, with D possibly being TRBD2 (6 bases). This TCR was sampled from a woman between 45 and 65 years old with COVID-19, enrolled during active disease. The material sequenced was peripheral blood. Written as DNA, the CDR3 is TGTGCCAGCAGCTTGGGCCAGGGAGGCTCCTACGAGCAGTACTTC. Protein product: CASSLGQGGSYEQYF.